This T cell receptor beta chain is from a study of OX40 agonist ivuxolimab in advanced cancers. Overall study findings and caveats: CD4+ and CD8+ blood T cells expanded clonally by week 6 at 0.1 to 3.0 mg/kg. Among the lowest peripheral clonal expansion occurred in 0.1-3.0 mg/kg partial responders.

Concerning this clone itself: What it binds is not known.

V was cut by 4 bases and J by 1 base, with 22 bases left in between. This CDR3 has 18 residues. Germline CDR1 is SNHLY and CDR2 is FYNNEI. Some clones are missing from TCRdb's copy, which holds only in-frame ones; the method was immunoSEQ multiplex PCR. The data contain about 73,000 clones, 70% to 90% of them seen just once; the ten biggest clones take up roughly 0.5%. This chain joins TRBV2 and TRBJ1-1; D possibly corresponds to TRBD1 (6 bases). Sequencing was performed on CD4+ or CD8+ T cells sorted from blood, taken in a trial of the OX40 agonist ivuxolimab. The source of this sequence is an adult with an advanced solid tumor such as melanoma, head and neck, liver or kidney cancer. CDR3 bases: TGTGCCAGCAGTGTATTCAAGGATAGGGGGGCGGGGAACACTGAAGCTTTCTTT. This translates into CASSVFKDRGAGNTEAFF.